The rows below give T cell receptor beta chains drawn from one sample of a study of a mutant IDH1 vaccine in newly diagnosed glioma. For these receptors, no antigen is known. Generated by immunoSEQ multiplex PCR, the TCRdb table keeps only in-frame clones and is missing some. The data contain about 48,000 clones, more than 65% of them singletons. The sample here was PBMCs, taken from a glioma patient whose treatment included an IDH1 peptide vaccine. Receptors originate from a man aged 35 to 55 with glioma. Both conserved end residues are part of each CDR3. Fields, in order: clone size, J gene, V gene, D gene, CDR3 protein, CDR3 DNA. The D gene is left open where the match is weak. Clone size appears in some rows only: once, few, many, or a class for an expanded clone.

clone size: .
J gene: TRBJ1-1
V gene: TRBV5-1
D gene: .
CDR3 protein: CASSLWQLNTEAFF
CDR3 DNA: TGCGCCAGCAGCTTGTGGCAGCTGAACACTGAAGCTTTCTTT

clone size: .
J gene: TRBJ2-1
V gene: TRBV30
D gene: .
CDR3 protein: CAWSVLDLNEQFF
CDR3 DNA: TGTGCCTGGAGTGTACTCGACCTAAATGAGCAGTTCTTC

clone size: .
J gene: TRBJ1-1
V gene: TRBV19
D gene: TRBD1
CDR3 protein: CASSLGQATFF
CDR3 DNA: TGTGCCAGTAGTTTAGGACAGGCTACTTTCTTT

clone size: .
J gene: TRBJ1-6
V gene: TRBV10-3
D gene: TRBD1
CDR3 protein: CAIAEDRDNSPLHF
CDR3 DNA: TGTGCCATCGCCGAGGACAGGGATAATTCACCCCTCCACTTT

clone size: .
J gene: TRBJ1-5
V gene: TRBV30
D gene: TRBD1
CDR3 protein: CAWRTGGYDNQPQHF
CDR3 DNA: TGTGCCTGGAGGACAGGGGGGTATGACAATCAGCCCCAGCATTTT

clone size: .
J gene: TRBJ2-5
V gene: TRBV7-9
D gene: .
CDR3 protein: CASSLASSRETQYF
CDR3 DNA: TGTGCCAGCAGCTTAGCTTCCAGCAGGGAGACCCAGTACTTC

clone size: once
J gene: TRBJ1-4
V gene: TRBV7-6
D gene: .
CDR3 protein: CASKPGATNEKLFF
CDR3 DNA: TGTGCCAGCAAGCCGGGGGCAACTAATGAAAAACTGTTTTTT

clone size: few
J gene: TRBJ1-1
V gene: TRBV10-3
D gene: .
CDR3 protein: CATRSVNTEAFF
CDR3 DNA: TGTGCCACCAGGTCCGTGAACACTGAAGCTTTCTTT

clone size: .
J gene: TRBJ1-2
V gene: TRBV6-6
D gene: .
CDR3 protein: CASSLATGYTF
CDR3 DNA: TGTGCCAGCAGCCTGGCCACGGGCTACACCTTC

clone size: .
J gene: TRBJ2-2
V gene: TRBV7-6
D gene: .
CDR3 protein: CASSLRGTGSNTGELFF
CDR3 DNA: TGTGCCAGCAGCTTAAGGGGGACTGGTTCGAACACCGGGGAGCTGTTTTTT

clone size: .
J gene: TRBJ2-5
V gene: TRBV6-5
D gene: TRBD1
CDR3 protein: CASKRGGKGETQYF
CDR3 DNA: TGTGCCAGCAAAAGAGGGGGCAAGGGAGAGACCCAGTACTTC

clone size: .
J gene: TRBJ2-1
V gene: TRBV5-1
D gene: TRBD1
CDR3 protein: CASSPGGLTYNEQFF
CDR3 DNA: TGCGCCAGCAGTCCAGGGGGCCTTACCTACAATGAGCAGTTCTTC

clone size: .
J gene: TRBJ2-3
V gene: TRBV6-5
D gene: .
CDR3 protein: CASSTDRASTDTQYF
CDR3 DNA: TGTGCCAGCAGCACCGACAGAGCCAGCACAGATACGCAGTATTTT

clone size: .
J gene: TRBJ2-5
V gene: TRBV4-2
D gene: TRBD2
CDR3 protein: CASSQDKGAGQETQYF
CDR3 DNA: TGTGCCAGCAGCCAAGATAAGGGAGCGGGGCAAGAGACCCAGTACTTC

clone size: once
J gene: TRBJ2-5
V gene: TRBV6-6
D gene: TRBD2
CDR3 protein: CASSYPEVAGKETQYF
CDR3 DNA: TGTGCCAGCAGTTACCCTGAGGTAGCGGGAAAAGAGACCCAGTACTTC

clone size: .
J gene: TRBJ1-1
V gene: TRBV4-1
D gene: .
CDR3 protein: CASSHGLQENTEAFF
CDR3 DNA: TGCGCCAGCAGCCACGGGTTACAGGAGAACACTGAAGCTTTCTTT